This T cell receptor beta chain is from a study of blood T cell repertoires in COVID-19. Overall study context: Italy, Spain and the United States were the sources of the convalescent and acute COVID-19 samples.

Some clones are missing from TCRdb's copy, which holds only in-frame ones; the method was immunoSEQ multiplex PCR. The sample lists tens of thousands of clones; under 90% were seen once. The TCR was taken from a woman in her 70s with acute or convalescent COVID-19. Sequenced material: peripheral blood.

CDR3 nucleotides: TGTGCCAGCGCCCGGGGGGGTTATGGCAGGGAGCCCCAGCATTTT. Its translation: CASARGGYGREPQHF. The chain combines TRBV2 with TRBJ1-5; possible D gene TRBD1, 5 bases. Looked up from germline, CDR1 is SNHLY and CDR2 is FYNNEI. Trimming cost V 8 bases and J 8 bases, with 22 bases left between them. This CDR3 spans 15 amino acids.